This T cell receptor (beta chain) originates from a study of shared clonotypes between healthy human individuals. In this sample, this clone turned up once. Its antigen is as yet unknown. Using immunoSEQ multiplex PCR, the repertoire was profiled, and TCRdb retains in-frame clones only, with some absent. Of over a million clones in the sample, approximately 98.5% were seen once. The CDR3 has 14 amino acids. Trimming cost V 3 bases and J 1 base, with 10 bases left between them. Germline CDR1 reads LNHDA; CDR2 reads SQIVND (reference sequence). Overall study findings and caveats: Sharing across a few donors was seen in 4% to 6.5% of naive CD4 clonotypes. Non-shared clonotypes showed lower generation probabilities than clonotypes common to all four donors.

The chain joins TRBV19 to TRBJ2-7; D is unresolved. The sample consisted of naive CD4+ T cells sorted from blood. Subset defined: CD45RA+ positively selected. The sequence came from a man aged 25-40 years in good health. The CDR3 bases are TGTGCCAGTAGTATCGTGGAAGGATCCTACGAGCAGTACTTC. This gives the protein CASSIVEGSYEQYF.